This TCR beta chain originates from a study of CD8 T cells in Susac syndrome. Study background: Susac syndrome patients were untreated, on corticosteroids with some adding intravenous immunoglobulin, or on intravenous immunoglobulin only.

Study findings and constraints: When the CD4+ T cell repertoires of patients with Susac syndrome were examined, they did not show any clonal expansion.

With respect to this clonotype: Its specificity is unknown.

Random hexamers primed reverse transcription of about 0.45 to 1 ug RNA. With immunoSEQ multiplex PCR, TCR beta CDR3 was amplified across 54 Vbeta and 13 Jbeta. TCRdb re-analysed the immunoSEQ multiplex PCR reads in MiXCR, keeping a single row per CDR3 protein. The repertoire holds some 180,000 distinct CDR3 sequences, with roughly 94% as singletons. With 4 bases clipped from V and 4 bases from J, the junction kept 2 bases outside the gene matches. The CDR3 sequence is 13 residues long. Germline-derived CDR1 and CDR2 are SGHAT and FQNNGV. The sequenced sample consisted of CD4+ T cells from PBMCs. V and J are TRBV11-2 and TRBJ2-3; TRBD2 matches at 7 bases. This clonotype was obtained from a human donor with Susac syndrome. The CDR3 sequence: CASSSGGADTQYF. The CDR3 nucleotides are TGTGCCAGCAGCTCGGGGGGTGCAGATACGCAGTATTTT.